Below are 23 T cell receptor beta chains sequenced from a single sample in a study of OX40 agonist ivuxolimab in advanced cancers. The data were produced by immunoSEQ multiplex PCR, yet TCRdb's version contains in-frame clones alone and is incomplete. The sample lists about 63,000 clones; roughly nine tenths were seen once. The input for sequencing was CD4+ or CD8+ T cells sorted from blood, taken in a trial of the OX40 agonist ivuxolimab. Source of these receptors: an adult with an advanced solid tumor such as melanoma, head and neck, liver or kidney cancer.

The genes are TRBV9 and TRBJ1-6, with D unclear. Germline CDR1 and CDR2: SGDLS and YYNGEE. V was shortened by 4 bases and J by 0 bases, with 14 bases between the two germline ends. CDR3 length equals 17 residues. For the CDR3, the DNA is TGTGCCAGCAGCACTGCAGACCTAAGCTCCTATAATTCACCCCTCCACTTT. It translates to CASSTADLSSYNSPLHF. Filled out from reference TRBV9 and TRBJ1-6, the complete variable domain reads DSGVTQTPKHLITATGQRVTLRCSPRSGDLSVYWYQQSLDQGLQFLIQYYNGEERAKGNILERFSAQQFPDLHSELNLSSLELGDSALYFCASSTADLSSYNSPLHFGNGTRLTVT.

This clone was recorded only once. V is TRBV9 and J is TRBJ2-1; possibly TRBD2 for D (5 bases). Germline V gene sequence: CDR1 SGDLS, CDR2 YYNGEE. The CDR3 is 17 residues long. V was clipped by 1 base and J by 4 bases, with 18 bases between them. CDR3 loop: CASSVNPDRSEYNEQFF. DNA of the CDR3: TGTGCCAGCAGCGTAAATCCAGACCGTAGCGAATACAATGAGCAGTTCTTC.

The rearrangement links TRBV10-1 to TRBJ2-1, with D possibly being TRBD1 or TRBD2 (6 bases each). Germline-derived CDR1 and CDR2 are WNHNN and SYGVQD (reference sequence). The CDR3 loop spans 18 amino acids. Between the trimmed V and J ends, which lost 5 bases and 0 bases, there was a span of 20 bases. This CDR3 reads CASSPRGTFPSSYNEQFF. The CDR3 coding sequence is TGCGCCAGCAGTCCCCGCGGGACATTCCCGAGCTCCTACAATGAGCAGTTCTTC.

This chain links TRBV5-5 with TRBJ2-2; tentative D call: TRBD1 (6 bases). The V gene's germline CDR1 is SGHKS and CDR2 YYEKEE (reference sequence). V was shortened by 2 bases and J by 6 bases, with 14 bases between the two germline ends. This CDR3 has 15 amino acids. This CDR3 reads CASSLDTGIPGELFF. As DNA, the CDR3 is TGTGCCAGCAGCTTAGACACAGGGATACCCGGGGAGCTGTTTTTT. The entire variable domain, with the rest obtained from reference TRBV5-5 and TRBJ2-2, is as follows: DAGVTQSPTHLIKTRGQQVTLRCSPISGHKSVSWYQQVLGQGPQFIFQYYEKEERGRGNFPDRFSARQFPNYSSELNVNALLLGDSALYLCASSLDTGIPGELFFGEGSRLTVL.

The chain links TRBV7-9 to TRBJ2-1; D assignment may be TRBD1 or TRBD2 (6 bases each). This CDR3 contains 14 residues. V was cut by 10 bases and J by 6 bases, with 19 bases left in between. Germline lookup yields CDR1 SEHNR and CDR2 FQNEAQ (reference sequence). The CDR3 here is CATKGRTAGNEQFF. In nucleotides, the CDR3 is TGTGCCACCAAAGGTAGGACAGCGGGCAATGAGCAGTTCTTC.

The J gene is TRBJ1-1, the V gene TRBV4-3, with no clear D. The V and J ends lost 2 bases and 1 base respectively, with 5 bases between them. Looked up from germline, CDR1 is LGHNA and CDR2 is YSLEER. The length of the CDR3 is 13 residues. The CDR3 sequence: CASSQSPNTEAFF. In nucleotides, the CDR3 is TGCGCCAGCAGCCAAAGCCCGAACACTGAAGCTTTCTTT.

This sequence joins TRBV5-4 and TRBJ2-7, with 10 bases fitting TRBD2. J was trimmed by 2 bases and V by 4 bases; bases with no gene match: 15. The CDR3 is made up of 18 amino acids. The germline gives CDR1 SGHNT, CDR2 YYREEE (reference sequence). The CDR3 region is CASSRGGVAGGFTYEQYF. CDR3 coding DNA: TGTGCCAGCAGCCGGGGCGGAGTAGCGGGAGGCTTTACCTACGAGCAGTACTTC.

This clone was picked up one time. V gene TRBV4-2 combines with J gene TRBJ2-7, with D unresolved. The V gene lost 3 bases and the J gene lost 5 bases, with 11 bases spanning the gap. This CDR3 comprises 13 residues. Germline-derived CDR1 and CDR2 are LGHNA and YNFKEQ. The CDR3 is CASSHGLLNEQYF. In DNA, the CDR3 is TGTGCCAGCAGCCATGGCTTACTAAACGAGCAGTACTTC.

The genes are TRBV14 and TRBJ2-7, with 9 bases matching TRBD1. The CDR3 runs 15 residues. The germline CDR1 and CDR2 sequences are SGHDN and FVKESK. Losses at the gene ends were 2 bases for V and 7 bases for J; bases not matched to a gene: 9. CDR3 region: CASSQWGQGVQEQYV. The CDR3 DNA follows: TGTGCCAGCAGCCAATGGGGACAGGGTGTACAGGAGCAGTACGTC.

This CDR3 is CASSFVTDEQFF. The CDR3 DNA follows: TGTGCCAGCAGCTTTGTTACGGATGAGCAGTTCTTC. This chain joins TRBV5-6 and TRBJ2-1; D is unclear. The germline CDR1 and CDR2 sequences are SGHDT and YYEEEE. V dropped 2 bases and J dropped 8 bases, with 8 bases sitting between them. The CDR3 covers 12 residues.

This CDR3 reads CASSDERRESSVYEQYF. CDR3 bases: TGTGCCAGCAGCGATGAAAGGCGGGAGTCTTCGGTCTACGAGCAGTACTTC. This chain uses TRBV9 with TRBJ2-7; 7 nucleotides line up with TRBD2. The CDR3 extends over 17 amino acids. Losses at the gene ends were 3 bases for V and 3 bases for J; bases not matched to a gene: 15. The germline gives CDR1 SGDLS, CDR2 YYNGEE.

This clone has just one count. The DNA of the CDR3 is TGTGCCAGCAGCTTAACAGGGGACCCTGAAGCTTTCTTT. As protein: CASSLTGDPEAFF. The chain couples TRBV9 to TRBJ1-1; the match to TRBD1 covers 7 bases. The germline gives CDR1 SGDLS, CDR2 YYNGEE. With V trimmed by 4 bases and J by 6 bases, 6 bases remained unmatched. CDR3 length equals 13 residues. Based on the CDR3 plus reference TRBV9 and TRBJ1-1, the full variable domain is DSGVTQTPKHLITATGQRVTLRCSPRSGDLSVYWYQQSLDQGLQFLIQYYNGEERAKGNILERFSAQQFPDLHSELNLSSLELGDSALYFCASSLTGDPEAFFGQGTRLTVV.

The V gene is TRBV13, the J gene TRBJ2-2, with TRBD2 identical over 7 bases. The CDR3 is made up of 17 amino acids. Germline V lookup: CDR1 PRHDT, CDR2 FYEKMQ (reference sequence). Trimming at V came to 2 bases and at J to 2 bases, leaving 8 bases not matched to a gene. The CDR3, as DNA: TGTGCCAGCAGCTTATGGGGGGGACCGTTAAACACCGGGGAGCTGTTTTTT. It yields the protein CASSLWGGPLNTGELFF.

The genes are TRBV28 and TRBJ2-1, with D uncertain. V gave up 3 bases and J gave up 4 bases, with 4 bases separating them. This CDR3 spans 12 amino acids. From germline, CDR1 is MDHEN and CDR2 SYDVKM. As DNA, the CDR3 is TGTGCCAGCAGTTTGGGTTACAATGAGCAGTTCTTC. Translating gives CASSLGYNEQFF.

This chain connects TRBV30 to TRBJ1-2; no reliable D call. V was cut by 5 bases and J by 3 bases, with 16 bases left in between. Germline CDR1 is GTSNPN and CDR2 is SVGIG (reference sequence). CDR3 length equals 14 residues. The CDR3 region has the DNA TGTGCCTGGGACTCCAGGCTGTACTACTATGGCTACACCTTC. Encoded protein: CAWDSRLYYYGYTF. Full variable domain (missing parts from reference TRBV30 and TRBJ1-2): SQTIHQWPATLVQPVGSPLSLECTVEGTSNPNLYWYRQAAGRGLQLLFYSVGIGQISSEVPQNLSASRPQDRQFILSSKKLLLSDSGFYLCAWDSRLYYYGYTFGSGTRLTVV.

The CDR3 protein is CASSYSDRAVDTQYF. The CDR3 DNA sequence: TGTGCCAGCAGTTACTCGGACAGGGCGGTAGATACGCAGTATTTT. V is TRBV6-5 and J is TRBJ2-3, with 8 nucleotides matching TRBD1. Germline V gene data show CDR1 as MNHEY and CDR2 as SVGAGI. There are 15 residues in the CDR3. With 0 bases clipped from V and 5 bases from J, the junction kept 4 bases outside the gene matches.

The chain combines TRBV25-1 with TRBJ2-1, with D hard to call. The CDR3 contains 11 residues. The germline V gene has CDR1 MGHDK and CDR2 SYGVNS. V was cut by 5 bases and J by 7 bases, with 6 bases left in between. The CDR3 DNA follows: TGTGCCAGCAGTATAACAAATGAGCAGTTCTTC. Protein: CASSITNEQFF.

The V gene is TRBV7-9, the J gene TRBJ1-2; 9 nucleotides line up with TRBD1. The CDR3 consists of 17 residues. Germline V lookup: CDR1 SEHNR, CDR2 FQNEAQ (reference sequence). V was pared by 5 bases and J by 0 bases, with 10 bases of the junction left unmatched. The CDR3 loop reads CASSLSRTGAANYGYTF. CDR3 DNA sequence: TGTGCCAGCAGCCTGAGCCGGACAGGGGCCGCTAACTATGGCTACACCTTC.

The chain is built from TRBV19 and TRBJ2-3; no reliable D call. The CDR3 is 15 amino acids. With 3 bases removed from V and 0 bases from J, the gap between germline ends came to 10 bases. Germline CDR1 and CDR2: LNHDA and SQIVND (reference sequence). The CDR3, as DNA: TGTGCCAGTAGTATTTTCACACCTAGCACAGATACGCAGTATTTT. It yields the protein CASSIFTPSTDTQYF.

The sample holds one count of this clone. Here the CDR3 DNA reads TGTGCCATCGGGGACAGGGTTGGGGATGGCTACACCTTC. Translated, it gives CAIGDRVGDGYTF. V usage is TRBV10-3 and J usage is TRBJ1-2; 9 nucleotides line up with TRBD1. The V gene's germline CDR1 is ENHRY and CDR2 SYGVKD. The V segment lost 8 bases and the J segment 6 bases; nucleotides outside the gene matches: 7. CDR3 length: 13 residues.

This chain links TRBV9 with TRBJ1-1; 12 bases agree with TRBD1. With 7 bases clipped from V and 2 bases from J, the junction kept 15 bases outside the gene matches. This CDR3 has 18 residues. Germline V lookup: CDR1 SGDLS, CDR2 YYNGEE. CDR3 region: CASPEVGDRGRKNTEAFF. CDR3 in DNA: TGTGCCAGCCCGGAGGTAGGGGACAGGGGGCGCAAAAACACTGAAGCTTTCTTT.

In DNA, the CDR3 is TGCAGCGTTGAAGTAGGGACGAGGGGGATCTTCTACGAGCAGTACTTC. Protein sequence: CSVEVGTRGIFYEQYF. The rearrangement joins TRBV29-1 to TRBJ2-7; D may be TRBD1 (6 bases). With 1 base removed from V and 3 bases from J, the gap between germline ends came to 19 bases. Germline V gene sequence: CDR1 SQVTM, CDR2 ANQGSEA. CDR3 length: 16 residues.

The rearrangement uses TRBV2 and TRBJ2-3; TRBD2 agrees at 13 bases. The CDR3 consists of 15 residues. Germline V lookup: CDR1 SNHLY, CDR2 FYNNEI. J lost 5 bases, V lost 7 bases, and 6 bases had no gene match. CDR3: CASIGLAGAEDTQYF. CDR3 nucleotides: TGTGCCAGCATCGGACTAGCGGGGGCGGAAGATACGCAGTATTTT.